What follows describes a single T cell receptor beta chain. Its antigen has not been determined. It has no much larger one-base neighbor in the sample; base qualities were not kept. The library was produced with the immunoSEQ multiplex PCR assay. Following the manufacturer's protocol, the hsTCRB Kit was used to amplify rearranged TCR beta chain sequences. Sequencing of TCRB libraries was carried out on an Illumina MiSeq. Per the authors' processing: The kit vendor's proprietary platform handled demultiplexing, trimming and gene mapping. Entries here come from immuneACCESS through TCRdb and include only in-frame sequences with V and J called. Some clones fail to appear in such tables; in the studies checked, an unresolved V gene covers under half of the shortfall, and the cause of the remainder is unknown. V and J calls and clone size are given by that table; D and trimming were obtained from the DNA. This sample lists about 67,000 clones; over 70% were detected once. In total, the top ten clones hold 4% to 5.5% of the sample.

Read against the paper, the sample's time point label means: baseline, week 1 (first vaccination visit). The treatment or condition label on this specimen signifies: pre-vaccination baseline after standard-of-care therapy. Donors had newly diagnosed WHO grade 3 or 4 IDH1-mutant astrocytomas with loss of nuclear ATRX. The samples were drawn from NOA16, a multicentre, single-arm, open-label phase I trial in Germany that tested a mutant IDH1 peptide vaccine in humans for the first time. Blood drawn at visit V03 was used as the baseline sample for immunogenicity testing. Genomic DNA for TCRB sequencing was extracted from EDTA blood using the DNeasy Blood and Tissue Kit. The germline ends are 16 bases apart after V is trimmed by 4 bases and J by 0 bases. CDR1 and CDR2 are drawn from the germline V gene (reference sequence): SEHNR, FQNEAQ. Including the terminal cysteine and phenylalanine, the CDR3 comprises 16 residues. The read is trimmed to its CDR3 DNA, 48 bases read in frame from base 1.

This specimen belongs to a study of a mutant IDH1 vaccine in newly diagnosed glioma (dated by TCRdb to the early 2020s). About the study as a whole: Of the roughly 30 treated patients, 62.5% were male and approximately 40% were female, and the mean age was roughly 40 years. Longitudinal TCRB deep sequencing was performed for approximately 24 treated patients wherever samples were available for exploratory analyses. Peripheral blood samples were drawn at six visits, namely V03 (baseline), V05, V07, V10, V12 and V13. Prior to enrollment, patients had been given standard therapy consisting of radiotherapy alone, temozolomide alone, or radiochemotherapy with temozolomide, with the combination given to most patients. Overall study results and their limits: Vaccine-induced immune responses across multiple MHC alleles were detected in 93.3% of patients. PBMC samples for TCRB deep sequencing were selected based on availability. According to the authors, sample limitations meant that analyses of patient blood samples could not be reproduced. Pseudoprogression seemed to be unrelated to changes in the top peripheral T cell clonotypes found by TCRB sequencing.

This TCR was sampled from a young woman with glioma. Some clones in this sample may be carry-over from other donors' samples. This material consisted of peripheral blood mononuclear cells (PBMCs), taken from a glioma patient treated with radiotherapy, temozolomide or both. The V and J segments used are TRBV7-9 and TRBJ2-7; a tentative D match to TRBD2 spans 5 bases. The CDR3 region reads CASSSRSSKSSYEQYF. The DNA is TGTGCCAGCAGCTCCCGGTCTAGCAAGAGCTCCTACGAGCAGTACTTC.